The 18 T cell receptor beta chains presented below share a single source sample, sequenced in a study of blood T cell repertoires in COVID-19. The table came from immunoSEQ multiplex PCR; TCRdb's copy has only in-frame clones and leaves some out. The sample holds some 350,000 clones, 70% to 90% seen once. The source material was peripheral blood. The origin of the receptors is a human donor in a cohort sampled during active COVID-19.

This sequence joins TRBV30 and TRBJ2-2; no firm D call. This CDR3 comprises 12 residues. Between the trimmed V and J ends, which lost 1 base and 7 bases, there was a span of 7 bases. Germline V CDR1 and CDR2: GTSNPN, SVGIG (reference sequence). The CDR3 DNA reads TGTGCCTGGAGTGCGGTGCACGGGGAGCTGTTTTTT. Translated: CAWSAVHGELFF. Complete variable domain (other parts from reference TRBV30 and TRBJ2-2): SQTIHQWPATLVQPVGSPLSLECTVEGTSNPNLYWYRQAAGRGLQLLFYSVGIGQISSEVPQNLSASRPQDRQFILSSKKLLLSDSGFYLCAWSAVHGELFFGEGSRLTVL.

J is TRBJ1-3 and V is TRBV7-9; possibly TRBD1 for D (6 bases). Germline V gene data show CDR1 as SEHNR and CDR2 as FQNEAQ (reference sequence). This CDR3 contains 19 residues. The V gene lost 5 bases and the J gene lost 8 bases, with 31 bases spanning the gap. The CDR3 spells CASSLRGFYGTSQGDTIYF. In DNA, the CDR3 is TGTGCCAGCAGCCTACGTGGATTTTACGGGACATCCCAAGGGGACACCATATATTTT.

J is TRBJ1-2 and V is TRBV13; maybe TRBD1 (6 bases). Between the trimmed V and J ends, which lost 5 bases and 4 bases, there was a span of 23 bases. Germline V lookup: CDR1 PRHDT, CDR2 FYEKMQ (reference sequence). CDR3 length: 17 amino acids. The CDR3 reads CASSPLLRTDSAYGYTF. Here the CDR3 DNA reads TGTGCCAGCAGCCCCCTTCTCCGGACAGATTCAGCCTATGGCTACACCTTC.

This chain links TRBV7-9 with TRBJ2-7; D is possibly TRBD1 (5 bases). The germline V gene has CDR1 SEHNR and CDR2 FQNEAQ (reference sequence). The CDR3 is 11 amino acids. V shed 3 bases and J shed 6 bases, with 6 bases lying between them. The CDR3 region is CASSFQGEQYF. The CDR3 region has the DNA TGTGCCAGCAGCTTCCAGGGCGAGCAGTACTTC.

This clone was recorded only once. The chain employs TRBV5-1 and TRBJ1-6; 8 bases agree with TRBD1. The CDR3 length is 15 residues. The trim removed 3 bases at V and 7 bases at J, leaving 6 bases unmatched. Germline loops: CDR1 SGHRS, CDR2 YFSETQ. CDR3 residues: CASSSGQAQNSPLHF. The CDR3 region has the DNA TGCGCCAGCAGCTCGGGACAGGCCCAAAATTCACCCCTCCACTTT.

This sequence joins TRBV27 and TRBJ2-5; D is unresolved. The CDR3 is 11 residues long. Germline V gives CDR1 MNHEY, CDR2 SMNVEV (reference sequence). Trimming pared 6 bases from V and 3 bases from J, leaving 5 bases between. CDR3 in amino acids: CASRRKETQYF. The DNA of the CDR3 is TGTGCCAGCAGGCGAAAAGAGACCCAGTACTTC.

V is TRBV5-1 and J is TRBJ2-2, with D unclear. From germline, CDR1 is SGHRS and CDR2 YFSETQ. V was shortened by 0 bases and J by 0 bases, with 9 bases between the two germline ends. This CDR3 has 16 residues. This chain's CDR3 is CASSLGLAANTGELFF. CDR3 nucleotide sequence: TGCGCCAGCAGCTTGGGGCTGGCTGCGAACACCGGGGAGCTGTTTTTT.

Of note for this clone: One end of the junction is discordant with germline, which a read error may explain. The chain couples TRBV7-7 to TRBJ1-6, with 9 bases aligning to TRBD1. CDR3 size: 15 residues. Germline CDR1 reads SSHAT; CDR2 reads FNYEAQ (reference sequence). The CDR3 protein is CASSLDGTGTSPFHF. In DNA, the CDR3 is TGTGCTAGCAGCTTAGATGGGACAGGGACTTCACCCTTCCACTTT.

The rearrangement uses TRBV5-5 and TRBJ2-5; the D gene is possibly TRBD1 (5 bases). V gave up 0 bases and J gave up 2 bases, with 8 bases separating them. Germline assignment: CDR1 SGHKS and CDR2 YYEKEE (reference sequence). This CDR3 comprises 14 residues. CDR3 DNA sequence: TGTGCCAGCAGCTTGGATACAGGTCAAGAGACCCAGTACTTC. This codes for CASSLDTGQETQYF.

This clone was recorded once. The CDR3 end shows no conserved phenylalanine or tryptophan, and so a read error is likely. It is unclear where the CDR3 begins or ends on the DNA, so no DNA is shown, and the CDR3 is as TCRdb lists it. V and J are TRBV6-5 and TRBJ1-1; no check of the table's D call, TRBD1, against the DNA was made. Germline V gene data show CDR1 as MNHEY and CDR2 as SVGAGI. The CDR3 is made up of 12 amino acids, end residues included. The CDR3 here is CASSPRTGGLSV.

The chain employs TRBV27 and TRBJ2-1; the match to TRBD2 covers 15 bases. Looked up from germline, CDR1 is MNHEY and CDR2 is SMNVEV (reference sequence). The J segment lost 8 bases and the V segment lost 2 bases, leaving 13 bases of the junction unmatched. This CDR3 spans 19 amino acids. CDR3 coding DNA: TGTGCCAGCAGTTTACTATTTCCGGGACTAGCGGGGGGTGTACATGAGCAGTTCTTC. Amino acids: CASSLLFPGLAGGVHEQFF.

The chain has TRBV9 and TRBJ2-1, with 15 nucleotides matching TRBD2. Germline V lookup: CDR1 SGDLS, CDR2 YYNGEE. The CDR3 extends over 18 amino acids. The junction had 4 bases not matched to a gene; V was cut back by 3 bases and J by 0 bases. In DNA form, the CDR3 reads TGTGCCAGCAGCGAGAGGACTAGCGGGGGGGCCTCCTACAATGAGCAGTTCTTC. This gives the protein CASSERTSGGASYNEQFF.

The chain joins TRBV5-4 to TRBJ1-6, with TRBD1 identical over 9 bases. Germline CDR1 reads SGHNT; CDR2 reads YYREEE (reference sequence). This CDR3 spans 15 amino acids. V was pared by 3 bases and J by 9 bases, with 7 bases of the junction left unmatched. The CDR3: CASSSGQGEASPLHF. As DNA, the CDR3 is TGTGCCAGCAGCTCGGGACAGGGAGAGGCTTCACCCCTCCACTTT.

This chain links TRBV2 with TRBJ1-1; TRBD1 is a possible D gene (5 bases). The CDR3 has 13 residues. Per the germline V gene, CDR1 is SNHLY and CDR2 is FYNNEI. The germline V and J ends were trimmed by 2 bases and 8 bases, with 12 bases remaining between them. DNA for the CDR3: TGTGCCAGCAGTGAACAGGGCCTCCGGGAAGCTTTCTTT. Encoded protein: CASSEQGLREAFF.

The chain couples TRBV5-4 to TRBJ2-2; tentatively, D is TRBD1 (6 bases). The CDR3 has 15 amino acids. Germline loops: CDR1 SGHNT, CDR2 YYREEE (reference sequence). V lost 3 bases, J lost 0 bases, and 9 bases lay in between. The CDR3 protein is CASSSGTTNTGELFF. The CDR3 DNA follows: TGTGCCAGCAGCTCCGGGACAACGAACACCGGGGAGCTGTTTTTT.

This chain joins TRBV28 and TRBJ2-1; a weak D match, TRBD2 (6 bases). Germline CDR1 and CDR2: MDHEN and SYDVKM. The CDR3 consists of 18 residues. The V end lost 6 bases, the J end lost 0 bases, and 21 bases lay between the germline ends. The CDR3 is CASSFASLRDSSYNEQFF. CDR3 bases: TGTGCCAGCAGCTTCGCCTCCCTCCGGGACTCCTCCTACAATGAGCAGTTCTTC.

The chain uses TRBV2 and TRBJ1-2; D perhaps matches TRBD1 (5 bases). Germline CDR1 SNHLY, CDR2 FYNNEI. The V end was cut by 2 bases, the J end by 8 bases, with 9 bases between. The CDR3 is 12 residues long. The chain's CDR3 is CASSERGHGYTF. The CDR3 region has the DNA TGTGCCAGCAGTGAAAGAGGACACGGCTACACCTTC.

The chain combines TRBV21-1 with TRBJ1-4; the table's D call, TRBD1, was not checked against the DNA. TRBV21-1 is a pseudogene locus. There are 20 residues in the CDR3. The chain's CDR3 is CASSKWGPGHGSGVNEKLFF. The CDR3 nucleotides read TGTGCCAGCAGCAAATGGGGGCCGGGACATGGATCCGGCGTTAATGAAAAACTGTTTTTT.